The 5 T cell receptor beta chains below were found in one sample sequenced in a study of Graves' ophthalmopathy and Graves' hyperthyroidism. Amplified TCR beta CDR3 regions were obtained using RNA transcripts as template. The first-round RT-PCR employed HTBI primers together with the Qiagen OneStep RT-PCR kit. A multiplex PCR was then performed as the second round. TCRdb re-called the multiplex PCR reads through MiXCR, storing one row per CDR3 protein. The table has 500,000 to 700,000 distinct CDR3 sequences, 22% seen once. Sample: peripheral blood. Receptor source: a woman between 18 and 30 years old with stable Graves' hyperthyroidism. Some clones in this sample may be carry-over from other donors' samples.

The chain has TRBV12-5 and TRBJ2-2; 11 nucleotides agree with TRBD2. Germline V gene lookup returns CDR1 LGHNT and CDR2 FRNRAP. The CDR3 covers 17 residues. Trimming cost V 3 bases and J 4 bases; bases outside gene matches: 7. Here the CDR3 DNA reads TGTGCTAGTGGTTTTCTAGCGGGAGGAAGGGTCACCGGGGAGCTGTTTTTT. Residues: CASGFLAGGRVTGELFF.

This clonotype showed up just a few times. CDR3 region: CASTLLAGTGSYEQYF. As DNA, the CDR3 is TGTGCCAGCACCCTTCTCGCCGGGACAGGTTCCTACGAGCAGTACTTC. The J gene is TRBJ2-7, the V gene TRBV6-1; 8 bases align to TRBD1. Germline CDR1 is MNHNS and CDR2 is SASEGT. Germline trimming cut 7 bases from V and 1 base from J; bases unmatched to any gene: 12. CDR3 length equals 16 residues.

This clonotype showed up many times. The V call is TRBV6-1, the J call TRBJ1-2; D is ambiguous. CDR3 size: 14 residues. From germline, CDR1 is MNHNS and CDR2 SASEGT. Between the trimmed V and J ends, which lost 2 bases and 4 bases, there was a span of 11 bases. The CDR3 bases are TGTGCCAGCAGTGAATGGGGAGACTCCTATGGCTACACCTTC. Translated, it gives CASSEWGDSYGYTF.

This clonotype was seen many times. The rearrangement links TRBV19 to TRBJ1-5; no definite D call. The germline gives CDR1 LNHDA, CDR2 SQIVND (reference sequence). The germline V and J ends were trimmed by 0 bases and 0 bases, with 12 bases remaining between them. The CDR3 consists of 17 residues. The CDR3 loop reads CASSIDRRINSNQPQHF. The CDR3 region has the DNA TGTGCCAGTAGTATAGATCGGCGAATAAATAGCAATCAGCCCCAGCATTTT.

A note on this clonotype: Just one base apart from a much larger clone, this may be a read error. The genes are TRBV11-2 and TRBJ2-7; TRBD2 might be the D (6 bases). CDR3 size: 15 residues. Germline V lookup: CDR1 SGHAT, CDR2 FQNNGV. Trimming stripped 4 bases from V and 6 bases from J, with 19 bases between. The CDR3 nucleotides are TGTGCCAGCAGCTGTGGGGACTTGCGACGGGTCGAGCAGTACTTC. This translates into CASSCGDLRRVEQYF.